These T cell receptor beta chains were read from a single sample in a study of graft-versus-host responses after intestinal transplantation. Assay used: immunoSEQ multiplex PCR; TCRdb lists only in-frame clones, some missing. This table has about 40,000 clones, 91% appearing once. The sequences come from PBMCs, collected 300 to 320 days after intestinal transplant. The receptors derive from a human patient who received an intestinal transplant, so some T cells may come from the graft donor. Both conserved end residues are part of each CDR3. A D gene is named only where the DNA matches it firmly. Clone size is stated in some rows and not others, as once, few, many or a class when expanded.

CDR3nt: TGTGCTAGTGGTTTGGTACTAGGCAGTAACTATGGCTACACCTTC; CDR3aa: CASGLVLGSNYGYTF; abundance: NA; len: 15; d_gene: NA; v_gene: TRBV12-5; j_gene: TRBJ1-2
CDR3nt: TGCGCCAGCAGCCCCCCCGACCCGCAAGAGACCCAGTACTTC; CDR3aa: CASSPPDPQETQYF; abundance: NA; len: 14; d_gene: NA; v_gene: TRBV4-1; j_gene: TRBJ2-5
CDR3nt: TGTGCCAGCAGTCCCGGGACACCTTACGAGCAGTACTTC; CDR3aa: CASSPGTPYEQYF; abundance: NA; len: 13; d_gene: NA; v_gene: TRBV6-5; j_gene: TRBJ2-7
CDR3nt: TGTGCCACCAGCAGGAGAGCTAGCGGGAGGGCCTCTAGCGAGCAGTACTTC; CDR3aa: CATSRRASGRASSEQYF; abundance: once; len: 17; d_gene: TRBD2; v_gene: TRBV15; j_gene: TRBJ2-7
CDR3nt: TGTGCCAGTAGCATGACAGGGGGCGGGCCCGGGGAGCTGTTTTTT; CDR3aa: CASSMTGGGPGELFF; abundance: NA; len: 15; d_gene: TRBD1; v_gene: TRBV19; j_gene: TRBJ2-2
CDR3nt: TGCGCCAGCAGCCAAGATCCCGCCAGGGGGAATGAAAAACTGTTTTTT; CDR3aa: CASSQDPARGNEKLFF; abundance: NA; len: 16; d_gene: TRBD1; v_gene: TRBV4-1; j_gene: TRBJ1-4
CDR3nt: TGTGCCAGCAGCTTATTCGAGGGTGGGATAACAGGGGGCGGAAATGAGCAGTTCTTC; CDR3aa: CASSLFEGGITGGGNEQFF; abundance: once; len: 19; d_gene: TRBD1; v_gene: TRBV11-2; j_gene: TRBJ2-1
CDR3nt: TGTGCCAGCAGGGATGACCTCCCCACCTACGAGCAGTACTTC; CDR3aa: CASRDDLPTYEQYF; abundance: NA; len: 14; d_gene: NA; v_gene: TRBV28; j_gene: TRBJ2-7
CDR3nt: TGCGCCAGCAGGGACCGACTAGCCCTGGACTTC; CDR3aa: CASRDRLALDF; abundance: NA; len: 11; d_gene: TRBD2; v_gene: TRBV10-2; j_gene: TRBJ2-5
CDR3nt: TGTGCCAGCAGGCCTGGACAGGGGTTAAACAATGAGCAGTTCTTC; CDR3aa: CASRPGQGLNNEQFF; abundance: NA; len: 15; d_gene: TRBD1; v_gene: TRBV9; j_gene: TRBJ2-1
CDR3nt: TGTGCCAGCAGCTTCCGTACGGGAGGCTATGGCTACACCTTC; CDR3aa: CASSFRTGGYGYTF; abundance: NA; len: 14; d_gene: NA; v_gene: TRBV14; j_gene: TRBJ1-2
CDR3nt: TGCGCCAGCAGCCAGGTAGGGGATTACAAGTACAATGAGCAGTTCTTC; CDR3aa: CASSQVGDYKYNEQFF; abundance: NA; len: 16; d_gene: NA; v_gene: TRBV4-1; j_gene: TRBJ2-1
CDR3nt: TGTGCCATCGGACAGGGGGGCTATAGCAATCAGCCCCAGCATTTT; CDR3aa: CAIGQGGYSNQPQHF; abundance: NA; len: 15; d_gene: TRBD1; v_gene: TRBV2; j_gene: TRBJ1-5
CDR3nt: TGTGCCACCAGCAGAGATTTCCTGGGACTAGCGGGCTCCTACGAGCAGTACTTC; CDR3aa: CATSRDFLGLAGSYEQYF; abundance: once; len: 18; d_gene: TRBD2; v_gene: TRBV15; j_gene: TRBJ2-7
CDR3nt: TGTGCCAGCAGCTTTCAGGGAGAACAGCCCCAGCATTTT; CDR3aa: CASSFQGEQPQHF; abundance: few; len: 13; d_gene: NA; v_gene: TRBV7-8; j_gene: TRBJ1-5
CDR3nt: TGTGCCAGCAGTTCATCCCACGAAGGGTCGGAGACCCAGTACTTC; CDR3aa: CASSSSHEGSETQYF; abundance: NA; len: 15; d_gene: NA; v_gene: TRBV27; j_gene: TRBJ2-5
CDR3nt: TGTGCCAGCAGCGTGACTAGCGGGATATCCTACGAGCAGTACTTC; CDR3aa: CASSVTSGISYEQYF; abundance: NA; len: 15; d_gene: TRBD2; v_gene: TRBV7-2; j_gene: TRBJ2-7
CDR3nt: TGTGCCAGCAGGTCAAACCCTAGCGGGCCCAATGAGCAGTTCTTC; CDR3aa: CASRSNPSGPNEQFF; abundance: NA; len: 15; d_gene: TRBD2; v_gene: TRBV7-9; j_gene: TRBJ2-1
CDR3nt: TGCGCCAGCAAGAGGGGGGCGTCTAACACTGAAGCTTTCTTT; CDR3aa: CASKRGASNTEAFF; abundance: NA; len: 14; d_gene: NA; v_gene: TRBV4-3; j_gene: TRBJ1-1
CDR3nt: TGTGCCAGCAGCACCCTACAGGGGGGGGCTAAGGGCTACACCTTC; CDR3aa: CASSTLQGGAKGYTF; abundance: NA; len: 15; d_gene: TRBD1; v_gene: TRBV6-5; j_gene: TRBJ1-2
CDR3nt: TGCGCCAGCAGCTCACCTCCGAAGGGAGGGCCTTCCTACAATGAGCAGTTCTTC; CDR3aa: CASSSPPKGGPSYNEQFF; abundance: NA; len: 18; d_gene: TRBD2; v_gene: TRBV5-1; j_gene: TRBJ2-1
CDR3nt: TGCGCCAGCAGCGGACAGGGGGCCTCCTACGAGCAGTACTTC; CDR3aa: CASSGQGASYEQYF; abundance: NA; len: 14; d_gene: TRBD1; v_gene: TRBV5-1; j_gene: TRBJ2-7
CDR3nt: TGCAGCGTGGACAGGGGTGGGACCCCTGAGCAGTTCTTC; CDR3aa: CSVDRGGTPEQFF; abundance: few; len: 13; d_gene: TRBD1; v_gene: TRBV29-1; j_gene: TRBJ2-1
CDR3nt: TGTGCCAGCAGACCACAGGGAACTTATCAGCCCCAGCATTTT; CDR3aa: CASRPQGTYQPQHF; abundance: NA; len: 14; d_gene: NA; v_gene: TRBV6-5; j_gene: TRBJ1-5
CDR3nt: TGTGCCTGGGCTTGGGAAACGGACTTTTCCTACGAGCAGTACTTC; CDR3aa: CAWAWETDFSYEQYF; abundance: NA; len: 15; d_gene: NA; v_gene: TRBV30; j_gene: TRBJ2-7
CDR3nt: TGCAGCGTTGCCGTGACTGGGGCCAACGTCCTGACTTTC; CDR3aa: CSVAVTGANVLTF; abundance: NA; len: 13; d_gene: NA; v_gene: TRBV29-1; j_gene: TRBJ2-6
CDR3nt: TGTGCCAGCAGCTTGGACGGGAAGCAGTTCTTC; CDR3aa: CASSLDGKQFF; abundance: NA; len: 11; d_gene: NA; v_gene: TRBV11-2; j_gene: TRBJ2-1
CDR3nt: TGTGCCTGGAAAATAAGGGAAGCTTTCTTT; CDR3aa: CAWKIREAFF; abundance: NA; len: 10; d_gene: NA; v_gene: TRBV30; j_gene: TRBJ1-1
CDR3nt: TGTGCCAGCAGTCACCCGGGACTAGCGGGGGAATCGCCTAGCACAGATACGCAGTATTTT; CDR3aa: CASSHPGLAGESPSTDTQYF; abundance: NA; len: 20; d_gene: TRBD2; v_gene: TRBV9; j_gene: TRBJ2-3
CDR3nt: TGTGCCAGCAGCCCTGGGCGGGGCCTCGAGCAGTACTTC; CDR3aa: CASSPGRGLEQYF; abundance: few; len: 13; d_gene: NA; v_gene: TRBV7-2; j_gene: TRBJ2-7
CDR3nt: TGTGCCAGCAGTGGGGGCTTCAGGGGAGGGTTCATGAACACTGAAGCTTTCTTT; CDR3aa: CASSGGFRGGFMNTEAFF; abundance: NA; len: 18; d_gene: NA; v_gene: TRBV6-1; j_gene: TRBJ1-1